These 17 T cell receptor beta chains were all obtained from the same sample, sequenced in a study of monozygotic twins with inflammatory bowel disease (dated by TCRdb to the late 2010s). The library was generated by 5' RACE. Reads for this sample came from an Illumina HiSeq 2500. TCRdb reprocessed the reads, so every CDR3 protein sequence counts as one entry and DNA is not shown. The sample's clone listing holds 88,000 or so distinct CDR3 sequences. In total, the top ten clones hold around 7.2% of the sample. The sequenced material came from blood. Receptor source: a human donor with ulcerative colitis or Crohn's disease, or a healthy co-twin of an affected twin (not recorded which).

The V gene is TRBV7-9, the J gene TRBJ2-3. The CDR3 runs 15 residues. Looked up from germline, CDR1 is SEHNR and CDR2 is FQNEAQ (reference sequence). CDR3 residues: CASSQYESDTDTQYF.

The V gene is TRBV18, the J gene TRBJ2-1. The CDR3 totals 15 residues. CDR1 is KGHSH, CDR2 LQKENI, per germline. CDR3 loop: CASSPPGVQINEQFF.

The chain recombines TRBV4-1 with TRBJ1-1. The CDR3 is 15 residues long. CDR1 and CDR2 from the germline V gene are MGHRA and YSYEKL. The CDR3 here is CASSQVLTLNTEAFF.

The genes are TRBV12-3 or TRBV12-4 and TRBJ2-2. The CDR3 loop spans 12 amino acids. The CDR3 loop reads CASSVDTGELFF.

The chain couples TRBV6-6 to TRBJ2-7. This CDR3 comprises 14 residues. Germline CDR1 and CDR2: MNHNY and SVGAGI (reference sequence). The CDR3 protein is CASNPDRNFYEQYF.

CDR3: CSARVAGPETQYF. The chain employs TRBV20-1 and TRBJ2-5; no DNA is available, so the TRBD2 call from TCRdb remains unchecked. Germline values: CDR1 DFQATT, CDR2 SNEGSKA (reference sequence). The CDR3 has 13 residues.

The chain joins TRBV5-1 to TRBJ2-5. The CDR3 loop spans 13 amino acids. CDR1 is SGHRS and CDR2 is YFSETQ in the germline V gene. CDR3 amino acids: CASSLLVEETQYF.

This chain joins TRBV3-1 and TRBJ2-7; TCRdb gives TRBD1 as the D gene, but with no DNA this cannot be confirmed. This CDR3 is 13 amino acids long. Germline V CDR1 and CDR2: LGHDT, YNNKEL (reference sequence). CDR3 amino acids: CASSLAPGAEQYF.

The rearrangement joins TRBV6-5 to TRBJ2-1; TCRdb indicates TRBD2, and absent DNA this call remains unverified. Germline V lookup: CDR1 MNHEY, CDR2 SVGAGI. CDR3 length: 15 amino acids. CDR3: CASSSKRGGYNEQFF.

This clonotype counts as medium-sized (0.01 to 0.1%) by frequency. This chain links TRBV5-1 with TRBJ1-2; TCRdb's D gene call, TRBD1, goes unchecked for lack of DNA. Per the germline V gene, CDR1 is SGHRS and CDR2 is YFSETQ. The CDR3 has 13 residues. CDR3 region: CASSERGLNGYTF.

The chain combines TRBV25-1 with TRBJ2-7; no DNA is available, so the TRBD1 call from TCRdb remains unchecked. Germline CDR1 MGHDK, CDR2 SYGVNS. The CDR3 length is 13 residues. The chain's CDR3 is CASSEGTGYEQYF.

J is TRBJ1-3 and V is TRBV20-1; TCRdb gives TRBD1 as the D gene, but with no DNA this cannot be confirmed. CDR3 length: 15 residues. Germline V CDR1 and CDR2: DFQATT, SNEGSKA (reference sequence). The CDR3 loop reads CSARRDSYTGNTIYF.

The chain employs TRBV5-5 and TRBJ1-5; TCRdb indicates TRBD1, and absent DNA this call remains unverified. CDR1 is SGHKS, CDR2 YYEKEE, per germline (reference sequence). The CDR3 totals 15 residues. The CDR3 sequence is CASKRTGGDNQPQHF.

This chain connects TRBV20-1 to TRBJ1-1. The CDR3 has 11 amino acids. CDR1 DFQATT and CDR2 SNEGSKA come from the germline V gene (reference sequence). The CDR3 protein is CSAMVITEAFF.

The chain's CDR3 is CASSLGTGSQPQHF. This chain links TRBV12-3 or TRBV12-4 with TRBJ1-5; the D gene TCRdb calls, TRBD1, cannot be checked with no DNA. The CDR3 is 14 amino acids.

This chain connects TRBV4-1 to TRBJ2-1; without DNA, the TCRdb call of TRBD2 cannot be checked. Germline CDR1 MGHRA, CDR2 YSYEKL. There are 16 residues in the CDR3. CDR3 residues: CASSVLAGSSYNEQFF.

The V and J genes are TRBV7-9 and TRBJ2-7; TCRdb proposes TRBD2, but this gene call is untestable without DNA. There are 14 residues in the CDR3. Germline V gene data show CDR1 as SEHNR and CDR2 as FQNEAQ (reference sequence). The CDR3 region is CASSSRPGTYEQYF.